This entry lists 20 T cell receptor beta chains sequenced from one sample in a study of technical replicates of blood from several donors. The protocol was immunoSEQ multiplex PCR, while the TCRdb copy is restricted to in-frame clones and leaves out a portion. Here the sample spans about 70,000 clones, around 88% being singletons. Specimen: PBMCs. The receptors were sampled from a human donor in good health. Some clones in this sample may be carry-over from other donors' samples.

J is TRBJ1-5 and V is TRBV5-5, with D hard to call. Trimming left V 9 bases short and J 5 bases short, with 9 bases between. This CDR3 has 11 residues. Germline lookup yields CDR1 SGHKS and CDR2 YYEKEE (reference sequence). CDR3 DNA: TGTGCCATACTAAGGTATCAGCCCCAGCATTTT. Protein product: CAILRYQPQHF. Full variable domain (outside the CDR3, taken from reference TRBV5-5 and TRBJ1-5): DAGVTQSPTHLIKTRGQQVTLRCSPISGHKSVSWYQQVLGQGPQFIFQYYEKEERGRGNFPDRFSARQFPNYSSELNVNALLLGDSALYLCAILRYQPQHFGDGTRLSIL.

This clone was detected once. The V gene is TRBV2, the J gene TRBJ2-3; TRBD2 is a possible D gene (5 bases). Germline V gene lookup returns CDR1 SNHLY and CDR2 FYNNEI. The CDR3 length is 15 residues. V shed 4 bases and J shed 3 bases, with 14 bases lying between them. The CDR3 spells CASSVDWAGTDTQYF. DNA of the CDR3: TGTGCCAGCAGTGTGGACTGGGCTGGTACAGATACGCAGTATTTT.

The gene calls are TRBV6-1 and TRBJ1-2; TRBD1 agrees at 7 bases. V lost 7 bases and J lost 4; bases outside the gene matches: 12. Per germline, CDR1 MNHNS and CDR2 SASEGT. The CDR3 extends over 15 amino acids. The CDR3 nucleotides read TGTGCCAGCAATCCCAATCGTCAGGGGGGCTATGGCTACACCTTC. It translates to CASNPNRQGGYGYTF.

The J gene is TRBJ1-1, the V gene TRBV4-3; D is uncertain. This CDR3 spans 15 amino acids. Trimming removed 5 bases from V and 1 base from J, with 14 bases in between. Germline V gene sequence: CDR1 LGHNA, CDR2 YSLEER. The CDR3 nucleotides are TGCGCCAGCAGCTTCGCGGTGCCTCCGAACACTGAAGCTTTCTTT. Protein: CASSFAVPPNTEAFF.

The V call is TRBV4-2, the J call TRBJ1-3; D uncertain. V lost 0 bases and J lost 5, with 5 bases in between. The CDR3 extends over 13 amino acids. From germline, CDR1 is LGHNA and CDR2 YNFKEQ. Here the CDR3 DNA reads TGTGCCAGCAGCCAAGATAGAAGAAACACCATATATTTT. Translated: CASSQDRRNTIYF.

This clone was seen a handful of times. This sequence joins TRBV7-8 and TRBJ2-5; 10 positions match TRBD2. CDR1 and CDR2 (germline): SGHVS, FQNEAQ. The CDR3 is made up of 18 amino acids. The V segment lost 2 bases and the J segment 5 bases; nucleotides outside the gene matches: 14. CDR3 in amino acids: CASSLRILVSGGMETQYF. CDR3 in DNA: TGTGCCAGCAGCTTAAGGATCCTTGTTAGCGGGGGGATGGAGACCCAGTACTTC.

This clone was observed a handful of times. Other DNA sequences in this sample translate to the same CDR3. The chain carries TRBV4-2 and TRBJ2-7, with 7 bases identical to TRBD2. The ends lost 4 bases at V and 5 bases at J; junction bases unmatched: 5. The CDR3 has 13 residues. Germline V gives CDR1 LGHNA, CDR2 YNFKEQ. In DNA form, the CDR3 reads TGTGCCAGCAGCCGGGGGGAGGGCAACGAGCAGTACTTC. This encodes CASSRGEGNEQYF.

The chain couples TRBV15 to TRBJ1-5; the D is unclear. The V end lost 1 base, the J end lost 4 bases, and 8 bases lay between the germline ends. Germline V gene lookup returns CDR1 LNHNV and CDR2 YYDKDF (reference sequence). This CDR3 is 14 amino acids long. Written as DNA, the CDR3 is TGTGCCACCAGCAGAGGCAGACAAAATCAGCCCCAGCATTTT. It specifies CATSRGRQNQPQHF.

This sequence joins TRBV19 and TRBJ1-3, with D unclear. The CDR3 sequence is 13 residues long. The ends were cut back, 5 bases at V and 0 bases at J, with 5 bases in the middle. The germline V gene encodes CDR1 LNHDA and CDR2 SQIVND (reference sequence). The CDR3 DNA sequence: TGTGCCAGTAGTCGGGGCTCTGGAAACACCATATATTTT. This sequence encodes CASSRGSGNTIYF.

J is TRBJ2-1 and V is TRBV19; TRBD2 agrees at 9 bases. The CDR3 loop spans 14 amino acids. CDR1 is LNHDA and CDR2 is SQIVND in the germline V gene (reference sequence). V trimming: 6 bases; J trimming: 9 bases; junction bases outside the gene matches: 9. Written as DNA, the CDR3 is TGTGCCAGTAGATGGGCGGGGGGGCCAAGTGAGCAGTTCTTC. This encodes CASRWAGGPSEQFF.

V is TRBV27 and J is TRBJ2-7; TRBD2 agrees at 13 bases. The germline CDR1 and CDR2 sequences are MNHEY and SMNVEV (reference sequence). CDR3 length: 16 amino acids. After removal of 0 bases from V and 3 bases from J, the junction contained 2 bases not matched to a gene. The CDR3 nucleotides read TGTGCCAGCAGTTTATCAGGGACTAGCGGGATCTACGAGCAGTACTTC. Its protein product is CASSLSGTSGIYEQYF.

The chain couples TRBV9 to TRBJ1-2, with D uncertain. V shed 0 bases and J shed 0 bases, with 9 bases lying between them. Germline V CDR1 and CDR2: SGDLS, YYNGEE. This CDR3 is 15 amino acids long. The DNA of the CDR3 is TGTGCCAGCAGCGTAGATCCAGAGGCTAACTATGGCTACACCTTC. Translating gives CASSVDPEANYGYTF. The variable domain in full, completed from reference TRBV9 and TRBJ1-2, reads DSGVTQTPKHLITATGQRVTLRCSPRSGDLSVYWYQQSLDQGLQFLIQYYNGEERAKGNILERFSAQQFPDLHSELNLSSLELGDSALYFCASSVDPEANYGYTFGSGTRLTVV.

The rearrangement links TRBV5-4 to TRBJ2-5; 8 bases are a match to TRBD2. V lost 0 bases, J lost 4 bases, and 5 bases stayed unmatched. CDR1 and CDR2 (germline): SGHNT, YYREEE (reference sequence). This CDR3 contains 15 residues. The CDR3: CASSLVAGGLETQYF. CDR3 nucleotide sequence: TGTGCCAGCAGCTTGGTGGCGGGGGGTCTAGAGACCCAGTACTTC. Full variable domain (remainder filled in from reference TRBV5-4 and TRBJ2-5): ETGVTQSPTHLIKTRGQQVTLRCSSQSGHNTVSWYQQALGQGPQFIFQYYREEENGRGNFPPRFSGLQFPNYSSELNVNALELDDSALYLCASSLVAGGLETQYFGPGTRLLVL.

This chain connects TRBV4-3 to TRBJ1-3; D remains unclear. Trimming cost V 4 bases and J 4 bases, with 8 bases left between them. This CDR3 region has 13 residues. Germline V CDR1 and CDR2: LGHNA, YSLEER. The CDR3 coding sequence is TGCGCCAGCAGCCTCACACAGGGAAACACCATATATTTT. Protein: CASSLTQGNTIYF.

V gene TRBV4-2 combines with J gene TRBJ2-7; 7 bases are a match to TRBD1. Germline values: CDR1 LGHNA, CDR2 YNFKEQ. Trimming cost V 0 bases and J 4 bases; bases outside gene matches: 9. The CDR3 spans 16 residues. The CDR3 region is CASSQDLNRGSYEQYF. In DNA form, the CDR3 reads TGTGCCAGCAGCCAAGATTTGAACAGGGGCTCTTACGAGCAGTACTTC.

The chain couples TRBV5-1 to TRBJ2-5; TRBD2 is a possible D gene (7 bases). This CDR3 comprises 15 residues. The germline CDR1 and CDR2 sequences are SGHRS and YFSETQ. V lost 1 base and J 9 bases, leaving 19 bases between the germline ends. The CDR3 DNA sequence: TGCGCCAGCAGCTTGACGGGGGGCCAACAGAGGGCCCAGTACTTC. It yields the protein CASSLTGGQQRAQYF.

The genes are TRBV9 and TRBJ1-2; D is perhaps TRBD1 (6 bases). Germline values: CDR1 SGDLS, CDR2 YYNGEE. V lost 4 bases and J lost 1, with 8 bases in between. The CDR3 has 13 residues. The CDR3 coding sequence is TGTGCCAGCAGCTCGGACAGTAACTATGGCTACACCTTC. Protein sequence: CASSSDSNYGYTF.

This clone was counted once. The J gene is TRBJ2-1, the V gene TRBV7-2, with D maybe TRBD1 (7 bases). Between the trimmed V and J ends, which lost 7 bases and 1 base, there was a span of 14 bases. CDR1 and CDR2 (germline): SGHTA, FQGNSA. The CDR3 totals 15 residues. The CDR3: CASTYQGGSYNEQFF. CDR3 DNA: TGTGCCAGCACCTATCAGGGGGGTTCCTACAATGAGCAGTTCTTC.

The chain combines TRBV7-3 with TRBJ2-7; 7 nucleotides align to TRBD1. Trimming cost V 3 bases and J 3 bases; bases outside gene matches: 2. The CDR3 extends over 13 amino acids. CDR1 is SGHTA, CDR2 FQGTGA, per germline. The CDR3 bases are TGTGCCAGCAGCTTGGGACAGAACTACGAGCAGTACTTC. Its protein is CASSLGQNYEQYF.

The chain joins TRBV6-1 to TRBJ2-7; 9 bases align to TRBD1. V lost 7 bases, J lost 5 bases, and 9 bases stayed unmatched. Germline CDR1 MNHNS, CDR2 SASEGT. CDR3 length equals 14 residues. In DNA, the CDR3 is TGTGCCAGCACCAGACAGGGGGAGAAGGACGAGCAGTACTTC. It codes for CASTRQGEKDEQYF.